Following are 2 T cell receptor beta chains from one sample sequenced in a study of T-cell reconstitution after alpha-beta-depleted transplantation in children. Unique molecular identifiers featured in how the TCRbeta library was prepared. One entry per CDR3 protein results from TCRdb running MiXCR on the PCR reads. The sample carries around 670,000 distinct CDR3 sequences, roughly 14% recorded once. The starting material was PBMCs, obtained before TCRalphabeta/CD19-depleted stem cell transplant. The receptors derive from a girl aged 2-9 years with congenital amegakaryocytic thrombocytopenia, due to receive a stem cell transplant.

This clonotype was found many times. The V gene is TRBV9, the J gene TRBJ2-7; possible D gene TRBD2, 5 bases. V lost 4 bases to trimming and J lost 3 bases, with 20 bases between them. The CDR3 is made up of 16 amino acids. The germline gives CDR1 SGDLS, CDR2 YYNGEE. The chain's CDR3 is CASSPSRLDSLYEQYF. DNA for the CDR3: TGTGCCAGCAGCCCAAGCCGTTTGGACTCCCTCTACGAGCAGTACTTC.

CDR3 in DNA: TGTGCCAGTAGTATAGTAGCGGGGCAAGGGGGCAATGAGCAGTTCTTC. The encoded protein is CASSIVAGQGGNEQFF. The rearrangement links TRBV19 to TRBJ2-1; 8 bases line up with TRBD2. Germline V gives CDR1 LNHDA, CDR2 SQIVND (reference sequence). The CDR3 extends over 16 amino acids. V lost 1 base and J lost 6; bases outside the gene matches: 8.